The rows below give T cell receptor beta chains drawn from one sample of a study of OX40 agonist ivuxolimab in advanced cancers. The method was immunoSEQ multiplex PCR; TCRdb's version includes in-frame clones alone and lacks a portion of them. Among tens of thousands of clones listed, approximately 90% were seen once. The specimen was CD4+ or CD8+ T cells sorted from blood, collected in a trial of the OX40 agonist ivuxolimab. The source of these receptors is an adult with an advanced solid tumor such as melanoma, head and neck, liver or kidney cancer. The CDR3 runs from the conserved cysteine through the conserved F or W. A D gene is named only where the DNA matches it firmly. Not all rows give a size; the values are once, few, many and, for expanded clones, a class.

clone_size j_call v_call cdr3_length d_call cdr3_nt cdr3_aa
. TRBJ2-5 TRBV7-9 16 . TGTGCCAGCAGGTCTAAAGGGAAAGTCGGGTTGGAGACCCAGTACTTC CASRSKGKVGLETQYF
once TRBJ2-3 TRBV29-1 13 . TGCAGCGTTGGGGACGGGGGGCGAGATACGCAGTATTTT CSVGDGGRDTQYF
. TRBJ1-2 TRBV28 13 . TGTGCCACACGGGGGGCACAAGAGTCGGGCTACACCTTC CATRGAQESGYTF
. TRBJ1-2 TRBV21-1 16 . TGTGCCAGCAGCAAAGTGGAGACAGGCTGTAACTATGGCTACACCTTC CASSKVETGCNYGYTF
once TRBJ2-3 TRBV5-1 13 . TGCGCCAGCAGCTTGTTCGGCACAGATACGCAGTATTTT CASSLFGTDTQYF
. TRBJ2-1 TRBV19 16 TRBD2 TGTGCCAGTTCCGGACGACTAGCGGGAAGATACAATGAGCAGTTCTTC CASSGRLAGRYNEQFF
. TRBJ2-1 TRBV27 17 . TGTGCCAGCAGACCACCCCCGGACTCCTCTGCAAGGAATGAGCAGTTCTTC CASRPPPDSSARNEQFF
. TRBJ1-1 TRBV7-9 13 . TGTGCCAGCAGCTTCGAGGGGAACACTGAAGCTTTCTTT CASSFEGNTEAFF
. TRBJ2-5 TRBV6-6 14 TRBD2 TGTGCCAGCAGACCCGGGACTAGCGGGGAGACCCAGTACTTC CASRPGTSGETQYF
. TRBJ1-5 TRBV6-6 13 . TGTGCCACCCAGGACGGTGGCAATCAGCCCCAGCATTTT CATQDGGNQPQHF
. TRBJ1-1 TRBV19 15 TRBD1 TGTGCCAGTAGTGTACAGGGGGCGCGGAACACTGAAGCTTTCTTT CASSVQGARNTEAFF
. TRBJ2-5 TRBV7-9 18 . TGTGCCAGCAGCTTACCAACCATAGGACCCCGTTCCCCAGAGACCCAGTACTTC CASSLPTIGPRSPETQYF
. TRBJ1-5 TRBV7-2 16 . TGTGCCAGCACACCCATCCGACAGTCTAGGGGTCAGCCCCAGCATTTT CASTPIRQSRGQPQHF
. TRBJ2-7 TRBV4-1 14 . TGCGCCAGCAGCCAAGGCGCTAGAACCTACGAGCAGTACTTC CASSQGARTYEQYF
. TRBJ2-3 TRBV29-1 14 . TGCAGCGTCCGACTAAGTACGGTCACAGATACGCAGTATTTT CSVRLSTVTDTQYF
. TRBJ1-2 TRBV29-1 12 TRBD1 TGCAGCGTTGAGAGGGACAGCTATGGCTACACCTTC CSVERDSYGYTF
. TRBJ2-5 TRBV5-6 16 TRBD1 TGTGCCAGCAGAGCAATGGGACAGGGGCACCAAGAGACCCAGTACTTC CASRAMGQGHQETQYF
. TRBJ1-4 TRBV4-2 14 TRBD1 TGTGCCAGCAGCCAAGGACAGGGAAATGAAAAACTGTTTTTT CASSQGQGNEKLFF
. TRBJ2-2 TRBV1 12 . TGCACCAGCAGCCAAGTTCCCGGGGAGCTGTTTTTT CTSSQVPGELFF
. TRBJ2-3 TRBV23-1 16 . TGCGCCAGCAGTCAACCGGGGACACGGAGGACAGATACGCAGTATTTT CASSQPGTRRTDTQYF
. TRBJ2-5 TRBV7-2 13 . TGTGCCAGCAGCCGGAATGAACAAGAGACCCAGTACTTC CASSRNEQETQYF
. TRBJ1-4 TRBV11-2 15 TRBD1 TGTGCCAGCAGCTATGCAGGGGGCTTTGATGAAAAACTGTTTTTT CASSYAGGFDEKLFF
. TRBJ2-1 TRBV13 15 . TGTGCCAGCAGCCCCCGACGCGGGCCCTACAATGAGCAGTTCTTC CASSPRRGPYNEQFF
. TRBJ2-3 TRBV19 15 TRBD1 TGTGCCAGTAGTACGGGACAGGGGAATGGGGATACGCAGTATTTT CASSTGQGNGDTQYF
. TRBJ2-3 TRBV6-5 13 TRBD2 TGTGCCAGCTGGCTAGCGGGGTCGGATACGCAGTATTTT CASWLAGSDTQYF
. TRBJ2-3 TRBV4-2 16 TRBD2 TGTGCCAGCAGAACCGGACTAGCAGACCGCACAGATACGCAGTATTTT CASRTGLADRTDTQYF
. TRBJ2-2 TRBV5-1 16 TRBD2 TGCGCCAGCAGCCAAAGGACTAGCGGGGACACCGGGGAGCTGTTTTTT CASSQRTSGDTGELFF
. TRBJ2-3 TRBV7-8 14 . TGTGCCAGCAGCTTAGGGACTTTTGCTTCTACGCAGTATTTT CASSLGTFASTQYF
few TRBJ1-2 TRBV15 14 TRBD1 TGTGCCACATCTCCGGGACAGGGTGCGTATGGCTACACCTTC CATSPGQGAYGYTF
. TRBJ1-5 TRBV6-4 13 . TGTGCCAGCAGCGTCTATAGCAATCAGCCCCAGCATTTT CASSVYSNQPQHF
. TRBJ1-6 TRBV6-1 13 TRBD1 TGTGCCAGCAATCAGGACAGGGCCCGACCCCTCCACTTT CASNQDRARPLHF
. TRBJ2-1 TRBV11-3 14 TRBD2 TGTGCCAGCAGCACAGGACTAGCGGGAGATGAGCAGTTCTTC CASSTGLAGDEQFF
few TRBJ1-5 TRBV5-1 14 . TGCGCCAGCAGCTTGGGACAGCCTAATCAGCCCCAGCATTTT CASSLGQPNQPQHF
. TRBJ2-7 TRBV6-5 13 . TGTGCCAGCAGTTACCGACCGGAAGGAGAGCAGTACTTC CASSYRPEGEQYF
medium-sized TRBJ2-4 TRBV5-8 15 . TGTGCCAGCAGCTTGGGAGCAGGGAGAGGCTTGATTCAGTACTTC CASSLGAGRGLIQYF
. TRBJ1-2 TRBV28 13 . TGTGCCAGCAGCCAACCAGGGGTCTCTGGCTACACCTTC CASSQPGVSGYTF